This entry concerns a single T cell receptor (beta chain). What it binds is unknown. Some clones are missing from TCRdb's copy, which holds only in-frame ones; the method was immunoSEQ multiplex PCR. The profile shows about 2 million clones, around 96% of them singletons. The sample originates from a study of shared clonotypes between healthy human individuals. Turning to the study itself: The plates for each donor numbered three CD4 naive, three CD4 memory, two CD8 naive and one CD8 memory.

Broader study findings: Memory subsets had estimated richness that was generally smaller than that of naive subsets. The donor pool, a small one, limited the genetic and exposure-history diversity represented. Unshared clonotypes carried lower generation probabilities than those common to all four donors.

CD45RO-negative, CCR7-positively selected cells formed the naive CD8 fraction, excluding terminally differentiated effector memory CD45RA+ cells. The receptor was derived from a man between 18 and 35 years old in good health. The sequenced material came from naive CD8+ T cells sorted from blood.

The CDR3 loop reads CASSLPLAPNEQFF. The CDR3 bases are TGTGCCAGCAGCTTACCCCTAGCGCCCAATGAGCAGTTCTTC. The V gene is TRBV7-9, the J gene TRBJ2-1, with D possibly being TRBD2 (6 bases). The germline V gene encodes CDR1 SEHNR and CDR2 FQNEAQ (reference sequence). The ends were cut back, 2 bases at V and 6 bases at J, with 11 bases in the middle. The CDR3 runs 14 residues.